These T cell receptor beta chains were read from a single sample in a study of CD8 T cells in ankylosing spondylitis. TCRdb re-called the 5' RACE reads with MiXCR, one entry per CDR3 protein. The top ten clones hold around 6.8% of a sample with approximately 540,000 distinct CDR3 sequences, roughly 12% of them seen once. Sequencing was carried out using blood, either unsorted or a sorted T cell fraction (not recorded which). Receptors were obtained from a male donor with ankylosing spondylitis. CDR3s include the opening cysteine and the closing phenylalanine or tryptophan. Fields, in order: V gene, CDR3 protein.

TRBV12-3/TRBV12-4,CASSAPGLPGTQYF
TRBV11-2,CASSFWGTDTQYF
TRBV6-5,CASSYSGRREYGYTF
TRBV20-1,CSADPGVHNMNTEAFF
TRBV25-1,CASMGLAGDNEQFF
TRBV20-1,CSAPRGDIQETQYF
TRBV24-1,CATSDLTGETQYF
TRBV5-1,CASSPRMEGARFTEAFF
TRBV10-3,CAISEPGTSLEQYF
TRBV11-3,CASSSRSLGGNEQFF
TRBV18,CASSPLSSFYNEQFF
TRBV27,CASSLWTPRAKNIQYF
TRBV20-1,CSATGTSGRDTQYF
TRBV7-9,CASSQIPGLAKDTQYF
TRBV9,CASSAGLATGELFF
TRBV28,CASISGMRNEQFF
TRBV6-5,CASSYSAGSNTGELFF
TRBV12-3/TRBV12-4,CASSMDYYNEQFF
TRBV20-1,CSARGWGGDTQYF
TRBV20-1,CSASETGTSVADTQYF
TRBV15,CATSRDLGKIWTGINEKLFF
TRBV28,CASQIAGVFNEQFF
TRBV13,CASSTGDTQYF
TRBV19,CASSPRVAGKQFF
TRBV18,CASSPPRGANYGYTF
TRBV4-1,CASSQEPGARINYGYTF
TRBV24-1,CATSALDRWNF
TRBV6-1,CASSELHLSYEQYF
TRBV7-8,CASSLAMASGANVLTF
TRBV7-7,CASSLQEGRVETQYF
TRBV2,CASSSTGDSNQPQHF
TRBV19,CASTTGNRAVGYGYTF
TRBV12-3/TRBV12-4,CASRGGRGETQYF
TRBV24-1,CATSETPATGAYNEQFF
TRBV12-3/TRBV12-4,CASSLDGGGFIPHF
TRBV28,CASSFAGRDTQYF
TRBV5-1,CASSLVDDTQYF
TRBV29-1,CSVVGHYEQYF
TRBV12-3/TRBV12-4,CASKWGLAGGNEQFF
TRBV7-2,CASSLTGTSYEQYF
TRBV12-3/TRBV12-4,CASSRDSGASGNTIYF
TRBV5-5,CASSPDPGTNYGYTF
TRBV20-1,CSASRGTYGYTF
TRBV10-1,CASSEFKSRGYSYNEQFF
TRBV3-1,CASSQAEVATSTDTQYF
TRBV9,CAELAGVVNEQFF
TRBV20-1,CCAKGLAENVNTGELFF
TRBV20-1,CSPTLDRGATDTQYF
TRBV15,CATSRDLRETGNEQFF
TRBV18,CASSPVTATFMSGANVLTF
TRBV4-2,CASSHRSGSSADEQFF
TRBV7-9,CASTKAGTYEQYF
TRBV11-2,CASSHPIASGGTDTQYF
TRBV20-1,CSARGRPTSSYEQYF
TRBV11-2,CASSRRPWRGSEAGELFF
TRBV25-1,CASSESGGRAGGEQFF
TRBV18,CASSPPKGAGDTEAFF
TRBV3-1,CASSQVGSGSADTQYF
TRBV23-1,CASSQSSRRDRDPDTQYF
TRBV15,CATSRVGTYYEQYF